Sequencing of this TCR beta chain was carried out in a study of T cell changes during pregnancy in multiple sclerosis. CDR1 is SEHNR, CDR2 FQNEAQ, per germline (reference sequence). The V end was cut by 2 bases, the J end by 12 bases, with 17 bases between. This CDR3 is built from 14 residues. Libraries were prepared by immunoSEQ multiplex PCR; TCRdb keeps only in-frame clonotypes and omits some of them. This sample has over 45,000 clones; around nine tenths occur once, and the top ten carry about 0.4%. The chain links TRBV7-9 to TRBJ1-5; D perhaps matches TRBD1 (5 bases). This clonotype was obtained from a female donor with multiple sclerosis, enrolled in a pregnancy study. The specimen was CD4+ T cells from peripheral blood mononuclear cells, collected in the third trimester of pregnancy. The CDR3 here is CASSLSGQPLNQHF. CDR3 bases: TGTGCCAGCAGCTTATCTGGACAACCATTAAACCAGCATTTT.